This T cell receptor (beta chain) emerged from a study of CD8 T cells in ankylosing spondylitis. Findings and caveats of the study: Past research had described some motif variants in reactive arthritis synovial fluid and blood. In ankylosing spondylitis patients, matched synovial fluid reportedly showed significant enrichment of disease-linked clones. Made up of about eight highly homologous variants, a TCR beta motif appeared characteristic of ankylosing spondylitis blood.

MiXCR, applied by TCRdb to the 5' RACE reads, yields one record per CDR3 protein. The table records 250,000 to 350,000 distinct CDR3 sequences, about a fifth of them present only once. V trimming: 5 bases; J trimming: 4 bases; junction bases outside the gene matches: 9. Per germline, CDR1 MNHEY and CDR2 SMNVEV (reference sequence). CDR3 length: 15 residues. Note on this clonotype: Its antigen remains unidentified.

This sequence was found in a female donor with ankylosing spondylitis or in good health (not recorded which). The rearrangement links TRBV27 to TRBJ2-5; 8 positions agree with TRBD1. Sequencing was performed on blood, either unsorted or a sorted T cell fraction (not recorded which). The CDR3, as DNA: TGTGCCAGCAGTAGGACAGGGCATGTCGGAGAGACCCAGTACTTC. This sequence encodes CASSRTGHVGETQYF.